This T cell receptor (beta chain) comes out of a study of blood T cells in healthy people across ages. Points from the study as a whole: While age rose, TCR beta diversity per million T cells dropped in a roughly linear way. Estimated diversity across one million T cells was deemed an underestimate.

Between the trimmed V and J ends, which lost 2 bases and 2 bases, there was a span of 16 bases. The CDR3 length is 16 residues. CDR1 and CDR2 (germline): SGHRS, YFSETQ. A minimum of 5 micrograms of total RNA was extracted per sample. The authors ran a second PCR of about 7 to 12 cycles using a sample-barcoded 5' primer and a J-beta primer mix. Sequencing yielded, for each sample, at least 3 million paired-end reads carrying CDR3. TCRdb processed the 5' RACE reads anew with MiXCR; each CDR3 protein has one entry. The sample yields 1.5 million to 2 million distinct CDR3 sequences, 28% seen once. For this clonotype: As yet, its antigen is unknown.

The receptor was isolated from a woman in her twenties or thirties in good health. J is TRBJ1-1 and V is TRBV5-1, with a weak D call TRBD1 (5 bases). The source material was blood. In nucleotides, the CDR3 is TGCGCCAGCAGCTTTTCCTCCGGGACGGCTAACACTGAAGCTTTCTTT. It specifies CASSFSSGTANTEAFF.